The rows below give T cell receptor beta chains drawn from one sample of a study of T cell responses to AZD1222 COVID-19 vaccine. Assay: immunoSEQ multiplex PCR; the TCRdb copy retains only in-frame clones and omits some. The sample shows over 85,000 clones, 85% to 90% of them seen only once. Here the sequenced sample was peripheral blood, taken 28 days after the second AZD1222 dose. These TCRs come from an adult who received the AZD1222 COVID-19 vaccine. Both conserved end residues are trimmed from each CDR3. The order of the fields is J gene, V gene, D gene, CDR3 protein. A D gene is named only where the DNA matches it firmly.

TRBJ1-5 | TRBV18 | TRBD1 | ASSHWDRGSNQPQH
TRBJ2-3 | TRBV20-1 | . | SAGPGHAQY
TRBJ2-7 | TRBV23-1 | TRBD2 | ASATSVSYEQY
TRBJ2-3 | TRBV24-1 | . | ATSSHYTDTQY
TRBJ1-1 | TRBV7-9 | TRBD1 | ASSLLNRDREAF
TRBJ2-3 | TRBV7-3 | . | ASSLSPSTDTQY
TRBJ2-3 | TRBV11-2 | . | ASSHGEDTQY
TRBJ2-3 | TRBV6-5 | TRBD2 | ASSYLGRAGTDTQY
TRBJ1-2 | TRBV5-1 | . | ASSEAGDNYGYT
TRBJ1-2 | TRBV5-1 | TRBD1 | ASSYEGGADYGYT
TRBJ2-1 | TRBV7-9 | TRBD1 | ASSMGTVRGNNEQF
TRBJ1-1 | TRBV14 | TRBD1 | ASSLDRGVTEAF
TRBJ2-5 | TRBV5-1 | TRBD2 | ASSSVGTSGLETQY
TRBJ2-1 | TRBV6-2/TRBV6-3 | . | ASSYTLLGHNEQF
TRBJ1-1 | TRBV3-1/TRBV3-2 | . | ASSHDPYRAGNTEAF
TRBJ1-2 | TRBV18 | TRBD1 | ASSPQAGGLDYGYT